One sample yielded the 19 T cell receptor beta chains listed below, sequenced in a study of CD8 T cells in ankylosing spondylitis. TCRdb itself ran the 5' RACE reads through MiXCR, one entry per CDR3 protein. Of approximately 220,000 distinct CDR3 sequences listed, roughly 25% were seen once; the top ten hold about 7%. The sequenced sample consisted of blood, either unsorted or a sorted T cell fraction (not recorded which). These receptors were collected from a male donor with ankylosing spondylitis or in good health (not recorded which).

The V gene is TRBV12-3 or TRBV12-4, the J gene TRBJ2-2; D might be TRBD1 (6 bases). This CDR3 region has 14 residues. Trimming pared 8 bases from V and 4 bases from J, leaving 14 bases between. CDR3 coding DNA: TGTGCCAGCGGTTGGGGGCAGGGCACCGGGGAGCTGTTTTTT. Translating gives CASGWGQGTGELFF.

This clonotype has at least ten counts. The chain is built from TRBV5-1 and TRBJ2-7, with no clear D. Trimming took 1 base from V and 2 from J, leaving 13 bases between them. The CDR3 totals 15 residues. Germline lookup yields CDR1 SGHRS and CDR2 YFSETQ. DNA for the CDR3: TGCGCCAGCAGCTTGCGATCCACCGCCGCCTACGAGCAGTACTTC. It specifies CASSLRSTAAYEQYF.

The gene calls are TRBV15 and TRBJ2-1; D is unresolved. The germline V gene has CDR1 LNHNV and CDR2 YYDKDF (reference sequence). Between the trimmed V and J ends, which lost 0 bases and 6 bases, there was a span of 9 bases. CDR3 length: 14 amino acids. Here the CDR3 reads CATSRDLRSNEQFF. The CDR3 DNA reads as TGTGCCACCAGCAGAGATTTAAGATCCAATGAGCAGTTCTTC.

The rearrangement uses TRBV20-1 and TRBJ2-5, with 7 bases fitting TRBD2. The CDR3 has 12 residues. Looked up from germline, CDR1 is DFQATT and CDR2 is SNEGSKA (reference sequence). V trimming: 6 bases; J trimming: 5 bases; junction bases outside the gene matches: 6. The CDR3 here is CSAGAGVETQYF. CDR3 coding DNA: TGCAGTGCGGGTGCGGGAGTGGAGACCCAGTACTTC.

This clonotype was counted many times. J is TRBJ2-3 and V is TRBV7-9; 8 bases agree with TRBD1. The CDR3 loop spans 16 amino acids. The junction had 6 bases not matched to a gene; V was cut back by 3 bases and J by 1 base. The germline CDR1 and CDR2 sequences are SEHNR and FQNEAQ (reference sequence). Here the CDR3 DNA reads TGTGCCAGCAGCTTCGCAGGGGGCAGGGGCACAGATACGCAGTATTTT. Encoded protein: CASSFAGGRGTDTQYF. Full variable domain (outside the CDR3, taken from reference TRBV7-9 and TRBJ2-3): DTGVSQNPRHKITKRGQNVTFRCDPISEHNRLYWYRQTLGQGPEFLTYFQNEAQLEKSRLLSDRFSAERPKGSFSTLEIQRTEQGDSAMYLCASSFAGGRGTDTQYFGPGTRLTVL.

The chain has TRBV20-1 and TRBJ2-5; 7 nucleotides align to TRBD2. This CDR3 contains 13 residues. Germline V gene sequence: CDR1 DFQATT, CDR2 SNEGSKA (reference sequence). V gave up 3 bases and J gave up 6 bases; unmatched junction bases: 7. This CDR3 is CSASFAGEQTQYF. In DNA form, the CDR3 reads TGCAGTGCTAGCTTTGCGGGAGAACAGACCCAGTACTTC.

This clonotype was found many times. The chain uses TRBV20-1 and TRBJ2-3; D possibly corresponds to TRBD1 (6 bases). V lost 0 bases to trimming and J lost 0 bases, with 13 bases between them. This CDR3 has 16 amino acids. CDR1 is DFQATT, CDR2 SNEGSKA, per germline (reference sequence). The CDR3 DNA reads TGCAGTGCTAGAGATTCGGGACACCGAAGCACAGATACGCAGTATTTT. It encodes CSARDSGHRSTDTQYF.

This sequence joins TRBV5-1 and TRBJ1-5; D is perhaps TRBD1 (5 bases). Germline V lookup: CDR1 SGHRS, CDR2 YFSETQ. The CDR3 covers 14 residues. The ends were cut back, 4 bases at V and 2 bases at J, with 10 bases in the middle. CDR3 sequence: CASSPGDGNQPQHF. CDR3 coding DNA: TGCGCCAGCAGCCCGGGGGACGGCAATCAGCCCCAGCATTTT. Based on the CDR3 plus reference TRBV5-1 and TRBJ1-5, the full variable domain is KAGVTQTPRYLIKTRGQQVTLSCSPISGHRSVSWYQQTPGQGLQFLFEYFSETQRNKGNFPGRFSGRQFSNSRSEMNVSTLELGDSALYLCASSPGDGNQPQHFGDGTRLSIL.

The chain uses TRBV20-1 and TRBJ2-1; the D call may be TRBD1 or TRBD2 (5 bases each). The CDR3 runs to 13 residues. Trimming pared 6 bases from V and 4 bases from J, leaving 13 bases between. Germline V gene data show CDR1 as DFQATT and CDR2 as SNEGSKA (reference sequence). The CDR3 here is CSAYRDLYNEQFF. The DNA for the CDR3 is TGCAGTGCCTACCGGGACCTTTACAATGAGCAGTTCTTC.

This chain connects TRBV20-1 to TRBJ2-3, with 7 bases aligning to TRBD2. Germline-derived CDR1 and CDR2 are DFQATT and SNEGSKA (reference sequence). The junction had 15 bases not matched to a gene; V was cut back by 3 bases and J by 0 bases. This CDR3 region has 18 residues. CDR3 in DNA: TGCAGTGCTAGTTTGGGGGAGGGCCGCGTGGGAAGCACAGATACGCAGTATTTT. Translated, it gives CSASLGEGRVGSTDTQYF.

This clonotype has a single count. Here the CDR3 reads CASRDRPHEQYF. For the CDR3, the DNA is TGTGCCAGCAGGGACAGGCCCCACGAGCAGTACTTC. The rearrangement links TRBV12-3 or TRBV12-4 to TRBJ2-7, with 7 bases lining up with TRBD1. J gave up 5 bases and V 6 bases, and 4 bases lay outside the gene matches. This CDR3 is built from 12 residues.

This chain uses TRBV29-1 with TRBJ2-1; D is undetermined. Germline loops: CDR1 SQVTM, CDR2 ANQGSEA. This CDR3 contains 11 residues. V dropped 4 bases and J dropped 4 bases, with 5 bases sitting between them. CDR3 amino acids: CSVGDYNEQFF. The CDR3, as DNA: TGCAGCGTTGGAGATTACAATGAGCAGTTCTTC.

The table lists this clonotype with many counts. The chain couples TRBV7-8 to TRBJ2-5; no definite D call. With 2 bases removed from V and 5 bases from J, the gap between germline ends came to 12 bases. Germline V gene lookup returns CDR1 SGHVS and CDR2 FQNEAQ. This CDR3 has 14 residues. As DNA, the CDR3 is TGTGCCAGCAGCTTACATGTGGCAGTCGAGACCCAGTACTTC. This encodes CASSLHVAVETQYF.

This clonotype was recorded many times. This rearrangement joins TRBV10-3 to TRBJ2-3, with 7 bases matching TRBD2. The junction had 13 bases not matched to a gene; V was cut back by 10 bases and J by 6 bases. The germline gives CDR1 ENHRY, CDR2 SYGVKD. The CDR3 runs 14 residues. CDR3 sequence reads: CATGGLSISDTQYF. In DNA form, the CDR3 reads TGTGCCACGGGAGGACTTTCCATATCGGATACGCAGTATTTT.

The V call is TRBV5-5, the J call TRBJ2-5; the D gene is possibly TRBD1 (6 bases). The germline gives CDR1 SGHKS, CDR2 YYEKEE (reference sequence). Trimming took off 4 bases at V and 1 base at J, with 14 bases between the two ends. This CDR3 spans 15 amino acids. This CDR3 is CASSADHRVQETQYF. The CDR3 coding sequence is TGTGCCAGCAGCGCTGACCACAGGGTCCAAGAGACCCAGTACTTC.

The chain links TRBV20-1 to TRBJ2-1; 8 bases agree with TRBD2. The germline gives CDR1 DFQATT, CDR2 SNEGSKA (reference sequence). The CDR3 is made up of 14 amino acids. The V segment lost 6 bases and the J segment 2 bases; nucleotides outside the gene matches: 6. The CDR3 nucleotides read TGCAGTGCAGAAACTAGCGGAACCTACAATGAGCAGTTCTTC. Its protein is CSAETSGTYNEQFF.

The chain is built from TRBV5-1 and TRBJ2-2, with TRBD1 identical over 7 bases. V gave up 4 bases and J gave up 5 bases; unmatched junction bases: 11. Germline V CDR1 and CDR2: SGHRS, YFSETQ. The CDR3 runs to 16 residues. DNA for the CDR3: TGCGCCAGCAGCCCAGGACAGGTTCGGTGGACCGGGGAGCTGTTTTTT. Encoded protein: CASSPGQVRWTGELFF.

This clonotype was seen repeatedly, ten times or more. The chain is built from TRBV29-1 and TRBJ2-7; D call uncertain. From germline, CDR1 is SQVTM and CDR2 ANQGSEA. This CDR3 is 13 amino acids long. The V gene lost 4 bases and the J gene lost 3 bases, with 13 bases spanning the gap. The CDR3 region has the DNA TGCAGCGTTGGTGGTCGCGTGAGCTACGAGCAGTACTTC. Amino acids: CSVGGRVSYEQYF.

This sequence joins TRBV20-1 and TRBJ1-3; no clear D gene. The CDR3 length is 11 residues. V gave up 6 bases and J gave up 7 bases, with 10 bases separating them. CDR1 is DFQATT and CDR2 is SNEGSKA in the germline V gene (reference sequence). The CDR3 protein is CSALYGNTIYF. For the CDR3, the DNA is TGCAGTGCCCTTTATGGGAACACCATATATTTT.